This T cell receptor (beta chain) is drawn from a study of cytomegalovirus exposure and HLA in healthy donors. Remarks on this clone: The antigen remains undetermined.

A multiplex PCR was run with 60 Vbeta primers and 13 Jbeta primers. Some clones are missing from TCRdb's copy, which holds only in-frame ones; the method was immunoSEQ multiplex PCR. The sample holds over 150,000 clones, around 81% seen once. V lost 6 bases and J lost 1; bases outside the gene matches: 14. Germline CDR1 MDHEN, CDR2 SYDVKM. The CDR3 totals 18 residues. Study conclusions and caveats: Across all donors, roughly uniform sequencing depth was an assumption of the presence/absence analyses. According to the study, 180 or so TCR beta chains were cytomegalovirus-associated. TCR beta chain V- and J-gene trimming was linked, in a later analysis, to a missense variant in DCLRE1C.

This sequence joins TRBV28 and TRBJ1-5; 8 positions match TRBD1. The receptor comes from a woman aged 25 to 45 in good health and CMV-seronegative. Source material: PBMCs. As DNA, the CDR3 is TGTGCCAGCAGGAATCCAAGTCCGGGACAGGCAAGCAATCAGCCCCAGCATTTT. Encoded protein: CASRNPSPGQASNQPQHF.